These T cell receptor beta chains were read from a single sample in a study of OX40 agonist ivuxolimab in advanced cancers. Assay used: immunoSEQ multiplex PCR; TCRdb lists only in-frame clones, some missing. The data show more than 1,000 clones, with around four fifths seen just once and around 8.3% held by the top ten. This specimen was collected in a trial of the OX40 agonist ivuxolimab. The receptors derive from an adult with an advanced solid tumor such as melanoma, head and neck, liver or kidney cancer. The CDR3 runs from the conserved cysteine through the conserved F or W. Each record gives: J gene, D gene, clone size, V gene, CDR3 protein, CDR3 DNA. A D gene is named only where the DNA matches it firmly. Size is stated for part of the rows, as once, few or many counts, or as a class when the clone is expanded.

TRBJ1-6	-	-	TRBV11-3	CASSPTLGGSPLHF	TGTGCCAGCAGCCCAACTCTGGGGGGTTCACCCCTCCACTTT
TRBJ2-3	TRBD1	-	TRBV19	CASSGDRGSDTQYF	TGTGCCAGTAGCGGGGACAGGGGGTCAGATACGCAGTATTTT
TRBJ1-2	-	-	TRBV11-3	CASSGRDTRMGGYTF	TGTGCCAGCAGCGGACGGGACACGAGGATGGGAGGCTACACCTTC
TRBJ2-7	-	few	TRBV19	CASSITGAYEQYF	TGTGCCAGTAGTATTACGGGAGCCTACGAGCAGTACTTC
TRBJ2-7	TRBD1	-	TRBV11-3	CASSLEAGGYEQYF	TGTGCCAGCAGCTTGGAGGCAGGGGGATACGAGCAGTACTTC
TRBJ1-2	-	-	TRBV6-8	CASSPDRLYGYTF	TGTGCCAGCAGTCCCGACAGACTCTATGGCTACACCTTC
TRBJ1-1	-	few	TRBV10-3	CAISESAGANTEAFF	TGTGCCATCAGTGAGTCAGCAGGGGCGAACACTGAAGCTTTCTTT
TRBJ2-7	-	-	TRBV23-1	CASGEGPSYEQYF	TGCGCCAGCGGGGAAGGACCCTCCTACGAGCAGTACTTC
TRBJ2-1	-	-	TRBV11-3	CASSLGGGNNEQFF	TGTGCCAGCAGCTTGGGAGGGGGGAACAATGAGCAGTTCTTC
TRBJ2-7	-	-	TRBV7-5	CASGRDGGIHEQYF	TGTGCCAGCGGCAGGGATGGGGGCATCCACGAGCAGTACTTC
TRBJ2-6	-	-	TRBV12-5	CASESTASPISGANVLTF	TGTGCCAGCGAATCGACGGCCTCTCCTATTTCTGGGGCCAACGTCCTGACTTTC
TRBJ2-3	-	-	TRBV6-8	CASSSTGGEDTQYF	TGTGCCAGCAGTTCTACAGGGGGGGAAGATACGCAGTATTTT
TRBJ1-3	-	-	TRBV6-8	CASRPNLFSGNTIYF	TGTGCCAGCAGGCCCAATTTATTCTCTGGAAACACCATATATTTT
TRBJ1-5	-	-	TRBV9	CASRPDSNQPQHF	TGTGCCAGCAGGCCCGACAGCAATCAGCCCCAGCATTTT
TRBJ1-2	TRBD1	-	TRBV6-8	CASSYGQGAAPYGYTF	TGTGCCAGCAGTTACGGGCAGGGGGCAGCTCCATATGGCTACACCTTC
TRBJ1-1	-	-	TRBV19	CASSIAMGYTEAFF	TGTGCCAGTAGTATCGCAATGGGGTACACTGAAGCTTTCTTT
TRBJ1-3	-	-	TRBV25-1	CASSLSGTNTIYF	TGTGCCAGCAGTTTATCAGGGACAAACACCATATATTTT
TRBJ1-4	-	once	TRBV19	CASSPRTGPENEKLFF	TGTGCCAGTAGTCCGCGAACCGGGCCAGAGAATGAAAAACTGTTTTTT
TRBJ1-1	-	-	TRBV5-1	CASSFITTRQSGKAFF	TGCGCCAGCAGCTTCATTACAACTCGACAGAGCGGCAAAGCTTTCTTT
TRBJ2-3	TRBD1	-	TRBV14	CASSRYRGGTDTQYF	TGTGCCAGCAGCCGGTACAGGGGTGGGACAGATACGCAGTATTTT
TRBJ2-1	TRBD2	-	TRBV11-3	CASSLEAGDYNEQFF	TGTGCCAGCAGCTTAGAAGCGGGGGATTACAATGAGCAGTTCTTC
TRBJ1-1	-	hyperexpanded	TRBV6-8	CASSYHDENTEAFF	TGTGCCAGCAGTTATCATGACGAGAACACTGAAGCTTTCTTT
TRBJ1-4	-	-	TRBV23-1	CASSPTGNEKLFF	TGCGCCAGCAGCCCTACAGGGAATGAAAAACTGTTTTTT
TRBJ2-3	TRBD2	large	TRBV11-3	CASSPGTSPFTDTQYF	TGTGCCAGCAGTCCCGGGACTAGTCCCTTCACAGATACGCAGTATTTT
TRBJ2-1	TRBD2	-	TRBV6-8	CASRGYGTSGATYNEQFF	TGTGCCAGCAGGGGATACGGGACTAGCGGCGCAACCTACAATGAGCAGTTCTTC
TRBJ2-3	TRBD2	-	TRBV11-3	CASSFRRLAGVGTDTQYF	TGTGCCAGCAGCTTTAGGAGACTAGCGGGGGTCGGCACAGATACGCAGTATTTT
TRBJ1-5	TRBD1	-	TRBV19	CASSGTGGNQPQHF	TGTGCCAGTAGTGGGACAGGGGGCAATCAGCCCCAGCATTTT
TRBJ2-5	-	-	TRBV18	CASSPNVQETQYF	TGTGCCAGCTCACCAAACGTACAAGAGACCCAGTACTTC
TRBJ2-2	-	-	TRBV28	CASGSDTGELFF	TGTGCCAGCGGGAGTGACACCGGGGAGCTGTTTTTT
TRBJ1-3	-	few	TRBV28	CASSWGDSGNTIYF	TGTGCCAGCAGTTGGGGGGACTCTGGAAACACCATATATTTT
TRBJ1-2	-	hyperexpanded	TRBV6-8	CASSYGGEGYTF	TGTGCCAGCAGTTACGGGGGGGAGGGCTACACCTTC